The TCR beta chain under discussion was sequenced for a study of T cells after yellow fever vaccination. One entry per CDR3 protein, called by TCRdb with MiXCR from the 5' RACE reads. The table lists under 600,000 distinct CDR3 sequences, roughly 12% of them singletons, with over 12% in the top ten. The CDR3 spans 13 residues. Trimming left V 10 bases short and J 8 bases short, with 17 bases between. Germline-derived CDR1 and CDR2 are SGHAT and FQNNGV. The sequenced sample was PBMCs, obtained on the day of the yellow fever booster vaccination. This clonotype originated in a man between 25 and 39 years old who received the YFV17D yellow fever vaccine. The chain uses TRBV11-2 and TRBJ2-2; D perhaps matches TRBD2 (6 bases). CDR3 residues: CATTLIRGGELFF. DNA of the CDR3: TGTGCCACCACCCTTATCCGGGGGGGGGAGCTGTTTTTT.